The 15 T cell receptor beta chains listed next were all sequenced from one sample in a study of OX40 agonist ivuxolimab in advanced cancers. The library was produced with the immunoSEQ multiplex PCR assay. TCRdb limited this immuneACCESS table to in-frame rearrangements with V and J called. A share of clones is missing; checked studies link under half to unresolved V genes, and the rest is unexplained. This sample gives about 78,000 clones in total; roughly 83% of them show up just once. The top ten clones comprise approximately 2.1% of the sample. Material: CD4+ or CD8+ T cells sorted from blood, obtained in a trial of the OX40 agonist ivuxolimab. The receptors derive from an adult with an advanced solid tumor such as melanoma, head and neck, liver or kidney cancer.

The chain's CDR3 is CASSSGRNSPLHF. The DNA for the CDR3 is TGTGCCAGCAGCTCGGGACGTAATTCACCCCTCCACTTT. The chain couples TRBV7-2 to TRBJ1-6; weak D call: TRBD1 (5 bases). The CDR3 covers 13 residues. Germline V gene sequence: CDR1 SGHTA, CDR2 FQGNSA. Trimming cost V 4 bases and J 6 bases, with 7 bases left between them.

The CDR3 is CSVGLAYTGELFF. DNA of the CDR3: TGCAGCGTTGGACTAGCGTACACCGGGGAGCTGTTTTTT. V is TRBV29-1 and J is TRBJ2-2; 8 nucleotides agree with TRBD2. The CDR3 spans 13 residues. Germline CDR1 is SQVTM and CDR2 is ANQGSEA. Losses at the gene ends were 4 bases for V and 3 bases for J; bases not matched to a gene: 1.

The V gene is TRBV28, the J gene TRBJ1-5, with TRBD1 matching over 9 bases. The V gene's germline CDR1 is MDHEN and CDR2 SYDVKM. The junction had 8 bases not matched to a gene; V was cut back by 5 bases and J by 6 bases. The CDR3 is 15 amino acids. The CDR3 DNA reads TGTGCCAGCAGTCCTCGGACAGGGGCGTTTCAGCCCCAGCATTTT. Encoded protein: CASSPRTGAFQPQHF.

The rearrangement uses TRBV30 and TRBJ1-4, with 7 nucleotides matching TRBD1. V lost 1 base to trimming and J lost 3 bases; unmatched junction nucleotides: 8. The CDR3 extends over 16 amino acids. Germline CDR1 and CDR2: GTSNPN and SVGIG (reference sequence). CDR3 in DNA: TGTGCCTGGAGTGGCTCAGGGGGGGTTGCTAATGAAAAACTGTTTTTT. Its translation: CAWSGSGGVANEKLFF.

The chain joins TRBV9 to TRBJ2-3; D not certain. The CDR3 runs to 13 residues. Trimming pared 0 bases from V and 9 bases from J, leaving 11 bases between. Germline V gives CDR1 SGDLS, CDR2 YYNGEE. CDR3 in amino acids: CASSVGEVKTQYF. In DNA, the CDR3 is TGTGCCAGCAGCGTAGGGGAAGTTAAGACGCAGTATTTT.

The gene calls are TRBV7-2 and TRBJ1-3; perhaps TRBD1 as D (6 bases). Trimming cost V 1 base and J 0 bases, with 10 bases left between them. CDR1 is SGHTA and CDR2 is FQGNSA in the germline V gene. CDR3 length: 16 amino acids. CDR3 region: CASSLGQARSGNTIYF. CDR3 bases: TGTGCCAGCAGCTTAGGACAGGCGCGCTCTGGAAACACCATATATTTT.

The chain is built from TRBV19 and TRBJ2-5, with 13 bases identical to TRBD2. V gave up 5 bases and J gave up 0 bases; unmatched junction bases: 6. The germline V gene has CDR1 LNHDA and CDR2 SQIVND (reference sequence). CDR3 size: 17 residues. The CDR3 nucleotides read TGTGCCAGTAGTTTAGGACTAGCGGGGGCCGACCAAGAGACCCAGTACTTC. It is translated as CASSLGLAGADQETQYF.

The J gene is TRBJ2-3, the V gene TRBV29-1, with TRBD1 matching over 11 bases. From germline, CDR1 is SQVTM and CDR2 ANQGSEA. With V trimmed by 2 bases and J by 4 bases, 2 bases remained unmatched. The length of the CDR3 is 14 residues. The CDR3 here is CSVETGQGADTQYF. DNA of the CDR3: TGCAGCGTTGAAACGGGACAGGGGGCAGATACGCAGTATTTT.

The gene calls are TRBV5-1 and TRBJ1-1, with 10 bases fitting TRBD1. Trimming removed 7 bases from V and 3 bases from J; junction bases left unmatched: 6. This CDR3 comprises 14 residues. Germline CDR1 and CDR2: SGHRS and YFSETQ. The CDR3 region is CASSQGQGHTEAFF. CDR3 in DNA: TGCGCCAGCTCGCAGGGACAGGGGCACACTGAAGCTTTCTTT.

Written as DNA, the CDR3 is TGTGCCACCAGCAGAGAAGATTCACCCCTCCACTTT. Protein sequence: CATSREDSPLHF. The J gene is TRBJ1-6, the V gene TRBV15; D is unclear. Trimming cost V 0 bases and J 8 bases, with 2 bases left between them. CDR3 length: 12 amino acids. Germline lookup yields CDR1 LNHNV and CDR2 YYDKDF (reference sequence).

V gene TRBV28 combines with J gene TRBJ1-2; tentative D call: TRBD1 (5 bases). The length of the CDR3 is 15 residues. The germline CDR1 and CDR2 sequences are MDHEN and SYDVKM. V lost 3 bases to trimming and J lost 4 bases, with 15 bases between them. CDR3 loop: CASSFLGAPSYGYTF. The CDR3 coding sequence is TGTGCCAGCAGTTTTCTAGGGGCACCCAGCTATGGCTACACCTTC.

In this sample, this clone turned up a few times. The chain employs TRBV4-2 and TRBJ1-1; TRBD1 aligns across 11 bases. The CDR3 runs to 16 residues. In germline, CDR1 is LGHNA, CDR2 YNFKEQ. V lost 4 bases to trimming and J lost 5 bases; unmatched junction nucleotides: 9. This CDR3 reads CASSLLGTGGRTEAFF. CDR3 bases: TGTGCCAGCAGCCTATTAGGGACAGGGGGAAGAACTGAAGCTTTCTTT.

CDR3 nucleotides: TGTGCCAGCAGTTTCCCCACGGGGGGGAGAGGAGAGACCCAGTACTTC. It translates to CASSFPTGGRGETQYF. The chain uses TRBV7-2 and TRBJ2-5, with 8 nucleotides matching TRBD2. J gave up 4 bases and V 6 bases, and 13 bases lay outside the gene matches. The CDR3 is 16 residues long. Germline assignment: CDR1 SGHTA and CDR2 FQGNSA. The full variable domain, in which reference TRBV7-2 and TRBJ2-5 provide the parts outside the CDR3, is GAGVSQSPSNKVTEKGKDVELRCDPISGHTALYWYRQSLGQGLEFLIYFQGNSAPDKSGLPSDRFSAERTGGSVSTLTIQRTQQEDSAVYLCASSFPTGGRGETQYFGPGTRLLVL.

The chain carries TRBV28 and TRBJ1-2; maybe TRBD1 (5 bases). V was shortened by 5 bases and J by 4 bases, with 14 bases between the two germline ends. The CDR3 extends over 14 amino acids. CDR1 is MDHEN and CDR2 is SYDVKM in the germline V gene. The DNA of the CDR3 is TGTGCCAGCAGTACCGGGGGACGGCCCTATGGCTACACCTTC. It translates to CASSTGGRPYGYTF.

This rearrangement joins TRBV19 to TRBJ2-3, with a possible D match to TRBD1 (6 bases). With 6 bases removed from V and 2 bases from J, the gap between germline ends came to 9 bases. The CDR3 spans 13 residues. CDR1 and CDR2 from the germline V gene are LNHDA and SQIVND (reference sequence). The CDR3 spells CASSRGFTDTQYF. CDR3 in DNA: TGTGCCAGTAGCAGGGGATTCACAGATACGCAGTATTTT.